Listed here are 17 T cell receptor beta chains from one sample, sequenced in a study of blood T cell repertoires in COVID-19. Using immunoSEQ multiplex PCR, the repertoire was profiled, and TCRdb retains in-frame clones only, with some absent. The table lists about 150,000 clones, 85% to 90% of them singletons. Sequenced sample: peripheral blood. These receptors were collected from a middle-aged woman with acute or convalescent COVID-19.

The chain joins TRBV3-1 (or the pseudogene TRBV3-2) to TRBJ1-2, with D possibly matching TRBD1 (6 bases). The CDR3 contains 18 residues. Germline V gene lookup returns CDR1 LGHDT and CDR2 YNNKEL (reference sequence). The V gene lost 1 base and the J gene lost 0 bases, with 18 bases spanning the gap. CDR3 loop: CASSQVGAAGRSNYGYTF. CDR3 in DNA: TGTGCCAGCAGCCAAGTGGGGGCGGCAGGGCGTTCTAACTATGGCTACACCTTC.

The chain uses TRBV13 and TRBJ2-3; no reliable D call. The V end was cut by 5 bases, the J end by 2 bases, with 14 bases between. This CDR3 contains 15 residues. Germline CDR1 and CDR2: PRHDT and FYEKMQ (reference sequence). The CDR3 DNA sequence: TGTGCCAGCAGCCAGAGGAGCTATCTCACAGATACGCAGTATTTT. Its translation is CASSQRSYLTDTQYF.

The chain links TRBV3-1 (or the pseudogene TRBV3-2) to TRBJ1-1, with D possibly being TRBD1 (5 bases). In germline, CDR1 is LGHDT, CDR2 YNNKEL (reference sequence). Trimming took off 3 bases at V and 1 base at J, with 9 bases between the two ends. CDR3 length: 14 residues. CDR3 region: CASSHIDRNTEAFF. In nucleotides, the CDR3 is TGTGCCAGCAGCCATATAGACAGGAACACTGAAGCTTTCTTT.

This rearrangement joins TRBV28 to TRBJ2-7; 7 nucleotides agree with TRBD2. The CDR3 consists of 13 residues. V dropped 7 bases and J dropped 3; count of bases not matched to a gene: 6. CDR1 MDHEN and CDR2 SYDVKM come from the germline V gene. The DNA for the CDR3 is TGTGCCAGCAAGAAGACTAGCCACTACGAGCAGTACTTC. Protein: CASKKTSHYEQYF.

The rearrangement links TRBV4-2 to TRBJ1-4; 7 bases map to TRBD1. Trimming took 4 bases from V and 2 from J; bases not matched to a gene: 7. This CDR3 comprises 16 residues. Germline assignment: CDR1 LGHNA and CDR2 YNFKEQ. The CDR3 sequence: CASSPLDRATNEKLFF. The CDR3 bases are TGTGCCAGCAGCCCCCTCGACAGGGCGACTAATGAAAAACTGTTTTTT.

The chain employs TRBV19 and TRBJ1-5; D may be TRBD1 (5 bases). V was clipped by 3 bases and J by 1 base, with 13 bases between them. Looked up from germline, CDR1 is LNHDA and CDR2 is SQIVND (reference sequence). The CDR3 covers 16 residues. The CDR3 DNA sequence: TGTGCCAGTAGTATTTTCGCGGGGGTAAGCAATCAGCCCCAGCATTTT. Encoded protein: CASSIFAGVSNQPQHF.

A single count supports this clone. The CDR3 DNA is TGTGCCAGCAGCGCACAAATCTCTGGAAACACCATATATTTT. Translation: CASSAQISGNTIYF. The chain is built from TRBV9 and TRBJ1-3; D is ambiguous. Germline CDR1 SGDLS, CDR2 YYNGEE. With 3 bases removed from V and 0 bases from J, the gap between germline ends came to 7 bases. The CDR3 covers 14 residues.

The genes are TRBV5-1 and TRBJ2-5; D unresolved. Looked up from germline, CDR1 is SGHRS and CDR2 is YFSETQ. The ends were cut back, 9 bases at V and 0 bases at J, with 12 bases in the middle. The CDR3 length is 13 residues. Written as DNA, the CDR3 is TGCGCCACCTCTGCGGCTCACCAAGAGACCCAGTACTTC. Its protein product is CATSAAHQETQYF.

The gene calls are TRBV27 and TRBJ2-1; TRBD1 aligns across 7 bases. The junction had 9 bases not matched to a gene; V was cut back by 4 bases and J by 6 bases. CDR3 length: 15 residues. Germline V gene lookup returns CDR1 MNHEY and CDR2 SMNVEV (reference sequence). As DNA, the CDR3 is TGTGCCAGCAGTTCTCCGGACAGGTACGGCAATGAGCAGTTCTTC. Translation gives CASSSPDRYGNEQFF.

The chain carries TRBV2 and TRBJ1-2; D might be TRBD1 (6 bases). This CDR3 comprises 15 residues. CDR1 SNHLY and CDR2 FYNNEI come from the germline V gene. V lost 1 base and J 3 bases, leaving 12 bases between the germline ends. CDR3: CASSEVSGVYYGYTF. In nucleotides, the CDR3 is TGTGCCAGCAGTGAAGTGTCAGGGGTATACTATGGCTACACCTTC.

This clone appeared once. The chain links TRBV28 to TRBJ2-1; TRBD2 matches 7 bases. With V trimmed by 7 bases and J by 6 bases, 12 bases remained unmatched. The germline V gene encodes CDR1 MDHEN and CDR2 SYDVKM. The length of the CDR3 is 15 residues. CDR3 sequence reads: CASTAGVVRSNEQFF. The CDR3 DNA sequence: TGTGCCAGCACCGCGGGGGTGGTTAGGAGCAATGAGCAGTTCTTC.

The J gene is TRBJ2-2, the V gene TRBV7-2, with 13 positions matching TRBD2. The J segment lost 4 bases and the V segment lost 4 bases, leaving 9 bases of the junction unmatched. Germline assignment: CDR1 SGHTA and CDR2 FQGNSA. The CDR3 runs 18 residues. CDR3 sequence (DNA): TGTGCCAGCAGCTCGGGACTAGCGGGAACCCGGGGCACCGGGGAGCTGTTTTTT. It yields the protein CASSSGLAGTRGTGELFF.

The genes are TRBV28 and TRBJ1-3; the D gene is possibly TRBD1 (5 bases). This CDR3 region has 15 residues. The V end lost 4 bases, the J end lost 2 bases, and 12 bases lay between the germline ends. Germline CDR1 reads MDHEN; CDR2 reads SYDVKM. The CDR3 protein is CASSYGTSTGNTIYF. In nucleotides, the CDR3 is TGTGCCAGCAGTTACGGGACTTCTACTGGAAACACCATATATTTT.

This chain joins TRBV5-1 and TRBJ2-2; D call uncertain. The germline V gene has CDR1 SGHRS and CDR2 YFSETQ. V was shortened by 0 bases and J by 4 bases, with 13 bases between the two germline ends. CDR3 size: 16 residues. The CDR3 coding sequence is TGCGCCAGCAGCTTGGGAATTGTGAGAGCCACCGGGGAGCTGTTTTTT. Translating it yields CASSLGIVRATGELFF.

The J gene is TRBJ2-1, the V gene TRBV28, with 10 bases identical to TRBD2. The CDR3 has 17 residues. Trimming at V came to 3 bases and at J to 4 bases, leaving 9 bases not matched to a gene. Germline values: CDR1 MDHEN, CDR2 SYDVKM. The CDR3 loop is CASSFGSSGGSYNEQFF. DNA of the CDR3: TGTGCCAGCAGTTTTGGAAGTAGCGGGGGGAGTTACAATGAGCAGTTCTTC.

V usage is TRBV30 and J usage is TRBJ2-2; no definite D call. CDR3 size: 13 residues. Trimming removed 5 bases at V and 0 bases at J, with 7 bases between. Germline CDR1 GTSNPN, CDR2 SVGIG (reference sequence). CDR3 sequence (DNA): TGTGCCTGGTCGCCAGCGAACACCGGGGAGCTGTTTTTT. Translation gives CAWSPANTGELFF. Filled out from reference TRBV30 and TRBJ2-2, the complete variable domain reads SQTIHQWPATLVQPVGSPLSLECTVEGTSNPNLYWYRQAAGRGLQLLFYSVGIGQISSEVPQNLSASRPQDRQFILSSKKLLLSDSGFYLCAWSPANTGELFFGEGSRLTVL.

The chain uses TRBV7-8 and TRBJ1-1; weak D call: TRBD1 (5 bases). The CDR3 totals 17 residues. The V and J ends lost 2 bases and 4 bases respectively, with 20 bases between them. Per germline, CDR1 SGHVS and CDR2 FQNEAQ. CDR3 nucleotide sequence: TGTGCCAGCAGCTTACACGGATCCGGGGGTAGGGGCACTGAAGCTTTCTTT. This sequence encodes CASSLHGSGGRGTEAFF.